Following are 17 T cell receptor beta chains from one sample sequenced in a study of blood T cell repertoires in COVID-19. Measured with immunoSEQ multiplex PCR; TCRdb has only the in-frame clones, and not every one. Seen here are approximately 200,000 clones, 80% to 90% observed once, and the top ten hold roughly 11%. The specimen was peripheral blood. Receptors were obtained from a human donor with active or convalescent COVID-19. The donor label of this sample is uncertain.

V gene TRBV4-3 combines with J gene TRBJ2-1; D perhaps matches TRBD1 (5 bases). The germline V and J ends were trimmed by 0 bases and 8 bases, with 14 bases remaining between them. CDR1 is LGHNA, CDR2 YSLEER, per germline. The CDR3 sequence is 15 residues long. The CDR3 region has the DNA TGCGCCAGCAGCCAAGAAGGGGTAGTGCCCCATGAGCAGTTCTTC. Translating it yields CASSQEGVVPHEQFF.

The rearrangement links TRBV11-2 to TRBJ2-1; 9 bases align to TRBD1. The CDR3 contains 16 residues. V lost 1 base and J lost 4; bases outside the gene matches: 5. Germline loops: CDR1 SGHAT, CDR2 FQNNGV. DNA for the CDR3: TGTGCCAGCAGCTTAGGCCGGGACAGGGATTACAATGAGCAGTTCTTC. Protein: CASSLGRDRDYNEQFF.

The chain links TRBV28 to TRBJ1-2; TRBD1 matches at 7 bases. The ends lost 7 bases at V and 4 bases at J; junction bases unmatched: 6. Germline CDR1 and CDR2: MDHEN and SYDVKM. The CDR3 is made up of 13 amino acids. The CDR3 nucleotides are TGTGCCAGCAAATCCGGGACAGCCTATGGCTACACCTTC. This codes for CASKSGTAYGYTF.

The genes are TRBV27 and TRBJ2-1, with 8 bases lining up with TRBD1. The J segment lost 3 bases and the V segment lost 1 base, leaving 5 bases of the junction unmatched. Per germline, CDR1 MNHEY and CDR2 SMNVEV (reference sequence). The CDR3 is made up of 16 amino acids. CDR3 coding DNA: TGTGCCAGCAGTTTATATAGCGGACAGGGCTACAATGAGCAGTTCTTC. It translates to CASSLYSGQGYNEQFF.

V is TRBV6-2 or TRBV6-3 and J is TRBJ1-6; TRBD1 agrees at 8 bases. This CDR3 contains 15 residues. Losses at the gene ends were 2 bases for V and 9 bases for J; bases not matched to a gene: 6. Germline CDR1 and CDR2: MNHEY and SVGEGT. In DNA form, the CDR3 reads TGTGCCAGCAGTTACCGGACAGGGCGGGGTTCACCCCTCCACTTT. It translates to CASSYRTGRGSPLHF.

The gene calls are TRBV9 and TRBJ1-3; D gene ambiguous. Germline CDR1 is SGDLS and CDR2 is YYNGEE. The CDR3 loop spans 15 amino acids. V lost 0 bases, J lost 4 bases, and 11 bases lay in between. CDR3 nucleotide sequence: TGTGCCAGCAGCGTAGAGTCTGGGCTCGGAAACACCATATATTTT. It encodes CASSVESGLGNTIYF.

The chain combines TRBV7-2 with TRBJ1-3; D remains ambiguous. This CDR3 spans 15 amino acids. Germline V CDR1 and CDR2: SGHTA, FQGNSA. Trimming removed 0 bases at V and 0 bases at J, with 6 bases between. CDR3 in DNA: TGTGCCAGCAGCTTAGCGGCCATCTCTGGAAACACCATATATTTT. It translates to CASSLAAISGNTIYF. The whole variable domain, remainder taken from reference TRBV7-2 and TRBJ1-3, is GAGVSQSPSNKVTEKGKDVELRCDPISGHTALYWYRQSLGQGLEFLIYFQGNSAPDKSGLPSDRFSAERTGGSVSTLTIQRTQQEDSAVYLCASSLAAISGNTIYFGEGSWLTVV.

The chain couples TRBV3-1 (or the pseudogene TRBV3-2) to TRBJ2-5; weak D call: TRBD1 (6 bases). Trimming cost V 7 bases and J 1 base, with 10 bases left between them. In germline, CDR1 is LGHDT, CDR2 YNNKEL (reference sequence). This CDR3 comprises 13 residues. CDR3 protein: CASKPGAQETQYF. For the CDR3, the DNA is TGTGCCAGCAAGCCAGGGGCCCAAGAGACCCAGTACTTC.

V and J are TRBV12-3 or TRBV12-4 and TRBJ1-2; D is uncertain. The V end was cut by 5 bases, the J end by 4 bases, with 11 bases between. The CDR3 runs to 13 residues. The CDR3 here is CASSEGPGYGYTF. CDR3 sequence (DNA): TGTGCCAGCAGTGAGGGTCCAGGCTATGGCTACACCTTC.

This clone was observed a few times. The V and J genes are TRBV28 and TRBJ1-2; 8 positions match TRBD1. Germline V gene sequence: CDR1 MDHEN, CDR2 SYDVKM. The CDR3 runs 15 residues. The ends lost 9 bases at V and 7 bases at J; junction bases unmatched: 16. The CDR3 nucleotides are TGTGCCAGTTGGGCGGGAGACGACAGGGGTCGTGGCTACACCTTC. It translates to CASWAGDDRGRGYTF.

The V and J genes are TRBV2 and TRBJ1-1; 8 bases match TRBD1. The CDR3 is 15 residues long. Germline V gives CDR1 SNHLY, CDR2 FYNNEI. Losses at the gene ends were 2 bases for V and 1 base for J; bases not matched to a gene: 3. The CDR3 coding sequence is TGTGCCAGCAGTGAACCGGGACAGGCGAACACTGAAGCTTTCTTT. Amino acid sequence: CASSEPGQANTEAFF. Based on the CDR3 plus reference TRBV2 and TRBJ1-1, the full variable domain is EPEVTQTPSHQVTQMGQEVILRCVPISNHLYFYWYRQILGQKVEFLVSFYNNEISEKSEIFDDQFSVERPDGSNFTLKIRSTKLEDSAMYFCASSEPGQANTEAFFGQGTRLTVV.

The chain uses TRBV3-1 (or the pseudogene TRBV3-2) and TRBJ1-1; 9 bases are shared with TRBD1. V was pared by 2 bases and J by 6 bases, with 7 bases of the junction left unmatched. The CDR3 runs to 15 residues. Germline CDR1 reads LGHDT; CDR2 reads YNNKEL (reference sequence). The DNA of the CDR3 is TGTGCCAGCAGCCAATCGGACAGGGGAGGGCCTGAAGCTTTCTTT. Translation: CASSQSDRGGPEAFF.

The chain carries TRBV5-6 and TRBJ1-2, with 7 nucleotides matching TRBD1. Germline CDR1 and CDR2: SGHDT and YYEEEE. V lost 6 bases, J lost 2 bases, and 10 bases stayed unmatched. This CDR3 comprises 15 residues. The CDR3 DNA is TGTGCCAGCACCTTCCGGGACAGACAAAACTATGGCTACACCTTC. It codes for CASTFRDRQNYGYTF.

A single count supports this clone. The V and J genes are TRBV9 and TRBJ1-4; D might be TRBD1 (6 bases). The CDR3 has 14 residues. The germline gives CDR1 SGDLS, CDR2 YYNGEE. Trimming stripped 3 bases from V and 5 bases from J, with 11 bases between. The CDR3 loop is CASSGDRLNEKLFF. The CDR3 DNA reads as TGTGCCAGCAGCGGTGACAGGCTGAATGAAAAACTGTTTTTT. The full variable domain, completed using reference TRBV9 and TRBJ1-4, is DSGVTQTPKHLITATGQRVTLRCSPRSGDLSVYWYQQSLDQGLQFLIQYYNGEERAKGNILERFSAQQFPDLHSELNLSSLELGDSALYFCASSGDRLNEKLFFGSGTQLSVL.

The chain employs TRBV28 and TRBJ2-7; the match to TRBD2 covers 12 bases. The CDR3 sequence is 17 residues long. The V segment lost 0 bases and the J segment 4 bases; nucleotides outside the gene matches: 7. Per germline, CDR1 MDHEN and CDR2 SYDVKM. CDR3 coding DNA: TGTGCCAGCAGTTTATGGTCTAGCGGGGGGGCCGGGTACGAGCAGTACTTC. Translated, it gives CASSLWSSGGAGYEQYF.

This chain's CDR3 is CASSFVQETQYF. CDR3 coding DNA: TGTGCCAGCAGCTTCGTGCAAGAGACCCAGTACTTC. This chain joins TRBV5-8 and TRBJ2-5; no definite D call. Trimming shortened V by 2 bases and J by 2 bases, and 4 bases separated the two germline ends. The CDR3 spans 12 residues. Germline V gene lookup returns CDR1 SGHTS and CDR2 YDEGEE.

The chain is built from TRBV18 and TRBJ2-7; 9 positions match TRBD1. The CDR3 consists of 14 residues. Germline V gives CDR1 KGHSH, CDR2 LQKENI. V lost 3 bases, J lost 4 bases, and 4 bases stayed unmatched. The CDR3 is CASSPTGGRYEQYF. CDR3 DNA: TGTGCCAGCTCACCTACAGGGGGCAGGTACGAGCAGTACTTC.